What follows are 24 T cell receptor beta chains derived from one specimen sequenced in a study of cytomegalovirus exposure and HLA in healthy donors. Repertoires were generated with immunoSEQ multiplex PCR, while TCRdb's copy carries only in-frame clones and drops some. The sample shows more than 130,000 clones, 88% of them seen only once. Sequenced material: PBMCs. The receptors here all came from a woman aged 18-29 years in good health and CMV-seropositive.

V and J are TRBV28 and TRBJ1-1; no clear D. The CDR3 covers 12 residues. Trimming left V 1 base short and J 4 bases short, with 4 bases between. Germline-derived CDR1 and CDR2 are MDHEN and SYDVKM. DNA of the CDR3: TGTGCCAGCAGTTTATCTATCACTGAAGCTTTCTTT. The encoded protein is CASSLSITEAFF.

The CDR3 DNA reads TGTGCCAGCAGGGAGGGGACGGAATACCAAGAGACCCAGTACTTC. This sequence encodes CASREGTEYQETQYF. The chain recombines TRBV6-6 with TRBJ2-5; D may be TRBD2 (6 bases). CDR1 MNHNY and CDR2 SVGAGI come from the germline V gene (reference sequence). The CDR3 is 15 amino acids. V was shortened by 6 bases and J by 0 bases, with 14 bases between the two germline ends.

V gene TRBV2 combines with J gene TRBJ1-2; D is unclear. The CDR3 has 13 residues. V shed 4 bases and J shed 1 base, with 7 bases lying between them. Germline CDR1 reads SNHLY; CDR2 reads FYNNEI. Here the CDR3 reads CASSAGFNYGYTF. The CDR3 DNA reads as TGTGCCAGCAGTGCGGGGTTTAACTATGGCTACACCTTC.

V usage is TRBV7-3 and J usage is TRBJ1-6; D not certain. The CDR3 spans 13 residues. Germline values: CDR1 SGHTA, CDR2 FQGTGA. V lost 1 base to trimming and J lost 7 bases, with 5 bases between them. For the CDR3, the DNA is TGTGCCAGCAGCTTAAACCAGAATTCACCCCTCCACTTT. Translation gives CASSLNQNSPLHF.

This chain joins TRBV4-1 and TRBJ1-5; 9 nucleotides agree with TRBD1. This CDR3 is built from 16 residues. Germline V gives CDR1 MGHRA, CDR2 YSYEKL. V dropped 0 bases and J dropped 4; count of bases not matched to a gene: 4. CDR3 in DNA: TGCGCCAGCAGCCAAGAAGGGACAGGGAGAAATCAGCCCCAGCATTTT. Amino acids: CASSQEGTGRNQPQHF.

This clone appeared a few times. The rearrangement links TRBV15 to TRBJ2-2; 7 nucleotides agree with TRBD2. Germline V gene data show CDR1 as LNHNV and CDR2 as YYDKDF (reference sequence). The CDR3 loop spans 17 amino acids. The V and J ends lost 1 base and 0 bases, in that order; junction bases with no gene match: 5. The CDR3 sequence: CATSRGRLAANTGELFF. The DNA for the CDR3 is TGTGCCACCAGCAGAGGACGGCTAGCGGCGAACACCGGGGAGCTGTTTTTT.

The chain combines TRBV5-1 with TRBJ2-1; 9 bases are a match to TRBD2. In germline, CDR1 is SGHRS, CDR2 YFSETQ. The junction had 8 bases not matched to a gene; V was cut back by 4 bases and J by 3 bases. The CDR3 runs to 16 residues. In DNA form, the CDR3 reads TGCGCCAGCAGCCCAATGGGCGGGGGGGGCTACAATGAGCAGTTCTTC. Protein product: CASSPMGGGGYNEQFF.

The chain joins TRBV2 to TRBJ1-2; 12 bases align to TRBD1. Germline CDR1 SNHLY, CDR2 FYNNEI. V lost 2 bases and J lost 7; bases outside the gene matches: 5. This CDR3 is 15 amino acids long. This CDR3 reads CASSELGQGAGGYTF. CDR3 DNA: TGTGCCAGCAGTGAATTGGGACAGGGGGCGGGTGGCTACACCTTC. Together with reference TRBV2 and TRBJ1-2, the CDR3 gives the full variable domain: EPEVTQTPSHQVTQMGQEVILRCVPISNHLYFYWYRQILGQKVEFLVSFYNNEISEKSEIFDDQFSVERPDGSNFTLKIRSTKLEDSAMYFCASSELGQGAGGYTFGSGTRLTVV.

This clone was seen only a few times. The gene calls are TRBV15 and TRBJ2-7; 8 bases are shared with TRBD1. J gave up 6 bases and V 3 bases, and 4 bases lay outside the gene matches. This CDR3 has 13 residues. CDR1 LNHNV and CDR2 YYDKDF come from the germline V gene (reference sequence). The CDR3 loop reads CATSSRGQGEQYF. DNA for the CDR3: TGTGCCACCAGCAGCAGGGGGCAGGGCGAGCAGTACTTC.

The chain employs TRBV4-1 and TRBJ2-5; TRBD1 might be the D (5 bases). Germline V gene sequence: CDR1 MGHRA, CDR2 YSYEKL. V lost 1 base to trimming and J lost 5 bases, with 11 bases between them. This CDR3 is built from 14 residues. The CDR3 sequence is CASSQAGKGETQYF. DNA for the CDR3: TGCGCCAGCAGCCAAGCTGGGAAGGGGGAGACCCAGTACTTC.

This sequence joins TRBV7-9 and TRBJ2-7; no definite D call. Germline loops: CDR1 SEHNR, CDR2 FQNEAQ (reference sequence). The CDR3 sequence is 13 residues long. The V end lost 4 bases, the J end lost 1 base, and 8 bases lay between the germline ends. The CDR3 spells CASSYSESYEQYF. As DNA, the CDR3 is TGTGCCAGCAGCTACTCGGAGTCCTACGAGCAGTACTTC.

The chain couples TRBV11-2 to TRBJ1-1; D not certain. Trimming stripped 2 bases from V and 0 bases from J, with 16 bases between. CDR3 length: 17 residues. The germline V gene has CDR1 SGHAT and CDR2 FQNNGV. The CDR3 DNA sequence: TGTGCCAGCAGCTTAATCGCGGCGGACTATATGAACACTGAAGCTTTCTTT. This translates into CASSLIAADYMNTEAFF.

The CDR3 reads CASSTRTEETQYF. CDR3 sequence (DNA): TGTGCCAGCAGCACCCGGACAGAAGAGACCCAGTACTTC. The chain links TRBV9 to TRBJ2-5; TRBD1 might be the D (6 bases). Germline-derived CDR1 and CDR2 are SGDLS and YYNGEE. The CDR3 spans 13 residues. Trimming left V 4 bases short and J 3 bases short, with 10 bases between.

The chain employs TRBV9 and TRBJ1-1; 7 positions match TRBD1. V lost 4 bases to trimming and J lost 1 base; unmatched junction nucleotides: 4. Germline V gene lookup returns CDR1 SGDLS and CDR2 YYNGEE. The CDR3 has 14 amino acids. The CDR3 is CASSPRDRNTEAFF. The DNA for the CDR3 is TGTGCCAGCAGCCCCCGGGACAGGAACACTGAAGCTTTCTTT. The full variable domain, rest sourced from reference TRBV9 and TRBJ1-1, is DSGVTQTPKHLITATGQRVTLRCSPRSGDLSVYWYQQSLDQGLQFLIQYYNGEERAKGNILERFSAQQFPDLHSELNLSSLELGDSALYFCASSPRDRNTEAFFGQGTRLTVV.

The chain uses TRBV27 and TRBJ1-1, with D tentatively TRBD1 (6 bases). In germline, CDR1 is MNHEY, CDR2 SMNVEV (reference sequence). The CDR3 length is 15 residues. V lost 0 bases, J lost 1 base, and 9 bases lay in between. The CDR3 sequence is CASSLSRGGNTEAFF. CDR3 DNA: TGTGCCAGCAGTTTATCCAGGGGCGGGAACACTGAAGCTTTCTTT.

The rearrangement links TRBV4-3 to TRBJ2-1; 10 nucleotides align to TRBD2. CDR1 is LGHNA, CDR2 YSLEER, per germline. The CDR3 length is 20 residues. With 0 bases clipped from V and 0 bases from J, the junction kept 11 bases outside the gene matches. In DNA form, the CDR3 reads TGCGCCAGCAGCCAAGAAGGGAGGCTAGCGGGGGACGTCTCCTACAATGAGCAGTTCTTC. Residues: CASSQEGRLAGDVSYNEQFF.

This clone was recorded only once. The rearrangement joins TRBV30 to TRBJ2-1; 8 nucleotides line up with TRBD2. CDR1 and CDR2 (germline): GTSNPN, SVGIG (reference sequence). This CDR3 contains 14 residues. V lost 0 bases, J lost 7 bases, and 5 bases stayed unmatched. The CDR3 region has the DNA TGTGCCTGGAGTGTTCGACTAGCGAGGAATGAGCAGTTCTTC. Amino acid sequence: CAWSVRLARNEQFF.

The chain combines TRBV6-6 with TRBJ1-1, with 8 bases matching TRBD1. The germline gives CDR1 MNHNY, CDR2 SVGAGI (reference sequence). V lost 0 bases to trimming and J lost 10 bases; unmatched junction nucleotides: 7. The CDR3 contains 14 residues. The CDR3 coding sequence is TGTGCCAGCAGTTACTCGAACGACCAGGGGGCAGCTTTCTTT. This gives the protein CASSYSNDQGAAFF.

The chain links TRBV2 to TRBJ1-1, with 7 bases aligning to TRBD1. Trimming cost V 7 bases and J 8 bases; bases outside gene matches: 10. The CDR3 has 13 amino acids. The germline gives CDR1 SNHLY, CDR2 FYNNEI. Here the CDR3 DNA reads TGTGCCAGCAAAGGACAGGTAGGACCCGAAGCTTTCTTT. Amino acids: CASKGQVGPEAFF.

This clone was detected once. The rearrangement uses TRBV7-9 and TRBJ1-2, with TRBD1 identical over 10 bases. With V trimmed by 5 bases and J by 8 bases, 14 bases remained unmatched. Germline lookup yields CDR1 SEHNR and CDR2 FQNEAQ (reference sequence). The CDR3 is 16 amino acids. The CDR3 DNA reads TGTGCCAGCAGCCGGGGACAGGGGAGTACGGCGGGCGGCTACACCTTC. This encodes CASSRGQGSTAGGYTF.

This clone has just one count. This chain uses TRBV4-2 with TRBJ2-5; D not resolved. Per germline, CDR1 LGHNA and CDR2 YNFKEQ. Trimming shortened V by 0 bases and J by 4 bases, and 12 bases separated the two germline ends. The CDR3 has 15 amino acids. CDR3 sequence reads: CASSQDKSRPETQYF. The CDR3 DNA reads TGTGCCAGCAGCCAAGATAAGAGCAGGCCAGAGACCCAGTACTTC.

The genes are TRBV11-2 and TRBJ2-7, with 8 bases fitting TRBD1. Losses at the gene ends were 8 bases for V and 3 bases for J; bases not matched to a gene: 12. The germline V gene has CDR1 SGHAT and CDR2 FQNNGV. The CDR3 spans 15 residues. The chain's CDR3 is CASFGQGSSGYEQYF. The CDR3 DNA reads as TGTGCCAGCTTTGGACAGGGAAGTTCTGGCTACGAGCAGTACTTC. Full variable domain (rest looked up from reference TRBV11-2 and TRBJ2-7): EAGVAQSPRYKIIEKRQSVAFWCNPISGHATLYWYQQILGQGPKLLIQFQNNGVVDDSQLPKDRFSAERLKGVDSTLKIQPAKLEDSAVYLCASFGQGSSGYEQYFGPGTRLTVT.

The chain uses TRBV27 and TRBJ1-1; unclear D gene. This CDR3 region has 13 residues. Germline V gene data show CDR1 as MNHEY and CDR2 as SMNVEV (reference sequence). Trimming took off 3 bases at V and 3 bases at J, with 8 bases between the two ends. CDR3 DNA: TGTGCCAGCAGTTTCCGACAAGACACTGAAGCTTTCTTT. This encodes CASSFRQDTEAFF.

The chain joins TRBV9 to TRBJ2-7; 7 bases agree with TRBD2. This CDR3 has 14 residues. The V and J ends lost 9 bases and 3 bases, in that order; junction bases with no gene match: 12. The germline CDR1 and CDR2 sequences are SGDLS and YYNGEE. CDR3 loop: CATEGRDFYYEQYF. As DNA, the CDR3 is TGTGCCACAGAGGGGAGGGACTTTTACTACGAGCAGTACTTC.